The 21 T cell receptor beta chains below were found in one sample sequenced in a study of shared clonotypes between healthy human individuals. Sequencing used immunoSEQ multiplex PCR; TCRdb keeps in-frame clones, though not all of them. The repertoire holds about 730,000 clones, with over 60% as singletons. Sequencing was carried out using memory CD4+ T cells sorted from blood. The subset denotes: CD45RA-negative fraction. The receptor source for this set is a woman aged 25 to 39 in good health.

The rearrangement joins TRBV4-2 to TRBJ2-2; D gene unclear. The CDR3 loop spans 14 amino acids. Germline-derived CDR1 and CDR2 are LGHNA and YNFKEQ. V lost 0 bases to trimming and J lost 3 bases, with 5 bases between them. As DNA, the CDR3 is TGTGCCAGCAGCCAAGATCCCCACACCGGGGAGCTGTTTTTT. It yields the protein CASSQDPHTGELFF.

The rearrangement links TRBV19 to TRBJ2-3; 9 bases are shared with TRBD2. V trimming: 4 bases; J trimming: 1 base; junction bases outside the gene matches: 3. The CDR3 has 15 residues. Germline assignment: CDR1 LNHDA and CDR2 SQIVND (reference sequence). The DNA for the CDR3 is TGTGCCAGTAGTAGACGGACTAGCGGCACAGATACGCAGTATTTT. It codes for CASSRRTSGTDTQYF.

The chain carries TRBV5-8 and TRBJ1-1, with D unresolved. Per germline, CDR1 SGHTS and CDR2 YDEGEE. This CDR3 contains 11 residues. V was shortened by 4 bases and J by 8 bases, with 9 bases between the two germline ends. CDR3: CASSRTSEAFF. In DNA form, the CDR3 reads TGTGCCAGCAGCCGGACGTCAGAAGCTTTCTTT.

This chain connects TRBV28 to TRBJ2-1; 12 positions agree with TRBD2. Per germline, CDR1 MDHEN and CDR2 SYDVKM. CDR3 length: 18 residues. V shed 5 bases, J shed 5 bases, and the junction held 13 bases outside the gene matches. The CDR3 here is CASSPFKTSGRNDNEQFF. DNA of the CDR3: TGTGCCAGCAGTCCATTCAAGACTAGCGGGAGAAATGACAATGAGCAGTTCTTC.

This clone appeared once. The CDR3 region is CASSVGRLAGAPTQEQFF. CDR3 nucleotide sequence: TGTGCCAGCAGCGTAGGCAGGTTAGCGGGAGCCCCCACGCAAGAGCAGTTCTTC. The V and J genes are TRBV9 and TRBJ2-1; 9 nucleotides align to TRBD2. Germline CDR1 SGDLS, CDR2 YYNGEE. The CDR3 has 18 amino acids. V trimming: 0 bases; J trimming: 10 bases; junction bases outside the gene matches: 17.

This clone has a handful of counts. This CDR3 reads CASSVDGTWMPSGNTIYF. The CDR3 coding sequence is TGTGCCAGCAGCGTAGACGGCACGTGGATGCCCTCTGGAAACACCATATATTTT. V is TRBV9 and J is TRBJ1-3; D is ambiguous. The length of the CDR3 is 18 residues. The germline gives CDR1 SGDLS, CDR2 YYNGEE. Trimming left V 0 bases short and J 0 bases short, with 16 bases between.

J is TRBJ1-5 and V is TRBV5-6; the D is unclear. Germline CDR1 and CDR2: SGHDT and YYEEEE. CDR3 length equals 13 residues. Trimming stripped 0 bases from V and 7 bases from J, with 8 bases between. CDR3 coding DNA: TGTGCCAGCAGCTTGGGAAGGGAACAGCCCCAGCATTTT. Translated: CASSLGREQPQHF.

The chain employs TRBV7-8 and TRBJ1-1, with D possibly being TRBD1 (5 bases). CDR1 SGHVS and CDR2 FQNEAQ come from the germline V gene. CDR3 length: 15 amino acids. Trimming removed 1 base at V and 6 bases at J, with 15 bases between. The CDR3, as DNA: TGTGCCAGCAGCTTAGTCGGATCGGGGGATGCTGAAGCTTTCTTT. Its translation is CASSLVGSGDAEAFF. Together with reference TRBV7-8 and TRBJ1-1, the CDR3 gives the full variable domain: GAGVSQSPRYKVAKRGQDVALRCDPISGHVSLFWYQQALGQGPEFLTYFQNEAQLDKSGLPSDRFFAERPEGSVSTLKIQRTQQEDSAVYLCASSLVGSGDAEAFFGQGTRLTVV.

The chain has TRBV6-6 and TRBJ2-5; D is uncertain. The DNA end is more similar to TRBJ2-7, so the J call may be wrong. Per germline, CDR1 MNHNY and CDR2 SVGAGI (reference sequence). The CDR3 consists of 9 residues. Here the CDR3 reads CASRDEQYF. The CDR3 DNA sequence: TGTGCCAGCAGAGACGAGCAGTACTTC.

The table lists this clone with many counts. The gene calls are TRBV2 and TRBJ2-1; TRBD1 matches at 9 bases. V gave up 8 bases and J gave up 5 bases; unmatched junction bases: 7. Germline CDR1 is SNHLY and CDR2 is FYNNEI. The CDR3 spans 14 residues. CDR3 DNA sequence: TGTGCCAGCGAGGGGACAGGGAATCACAATGAGCAGTTCTTC. It specifies CASEGTGNHNEQFF.

The CDR3 DNA follows: TGCGCCTTTCTCCGGGACAGGGGGCTCTACGAGCAGTACTTC. Its protein product is CAFLRDRGLYEQYF. The V gene is TRBV10-1, the J gene TRBJ2-7; 12 bases line up with TRBD1. Per the germline V gene, CDR1 is WNHNN and CDR2 is SYGVQD (reference sequence). This CDR3 is 14 amino acids long. V dropped 11 bases and J dropped 3; count of bases not matched to a gene: 8.

In DNA form, the CDR3 reads TGTGCCATCCAGGGGATGAACACTGAAGCTTTCTTT. Encoded protein: CAIQGMNTEAFF. V is TRBV19 and J is TRBJ1-1; a weak D match, TRBD1 (6 bases). Trimming took 10 bases from V and 0 from J, leaving 9 bases between them. The CDR3 is 12 residues long. Germline V gives CDR1 LNHDA, CDR2 SQIVND (reference sequence).

The genes are TRBV6-5 and TRBJ2-1, with 12 bases fitting TRBD2. V trimming: 6 bases; J trimming: 6 bases; junction bases outside the gene matches: 6. This CDR3 comprises 15 residues. CDR1 and CDR2 from the germline V gene are MNHEY and SVGAGI. The CDR3 is CASSLGTSGFNEQFF. In DNA, the CDR3 is TGTGCCAGCAGCCTCGGGACTAGCGGGTTCAATGAGCAGTTCTTC.

This clone occurred once. The chain combines TRBV14 with TRBJ2-2; D gene ambiguous. Germline V gene sequence: CDR1 SGHDN, CDR2 FVKESK. Trimming left V 0 bases short and J 8 bases short, with 13 bases between. The CDR3 is made up of 15 amino acids. The CDR3 is CASSQDSGWTGELFF. CDR3 in DNA: TGTGCCAGCAGCCAAGACTCAGGTTGGACGGGGGAGCTGTTTTTT. The variable domain in full, completed from reference TRBV14 and TRBJ2-2, reads EAGVTQFPSHSVIEKGQTVTLRCDPISGHDNLYWYRRVMGKEIKFLLHFVKESKQDESGMPNNRFLAERTGGTYSTLKVQPAELEDSGVYFCASSQDSGWTGELFFGEGSRLTVL.

J is TRBJ2-7 and V is TRBV27; D may be TRBD1 (7 bases). The length of the CDR3 is 15 residues. Germline loops: CDR1 MNHEY, CDR2 SMNVEV (reference sequence). The V and J ends lost 6 bases and 3 bases respectively, with 18 bases between them. The CDR3 spells CASRQDYRGGYEQYF. The CDR3 DNA is TGTGCCAGCAGACAGGACTACAGGGGAGGCTACGAGCAGTACTTC.

The chain has TRBV30 and TRBJ2-3; 9 nucleotides agree with TRBD2. The CDR3 runs 13 residues. J was trimmed by 5 bases and V by 4 bases; bases with no gene match: 4. CDR1 GTSNPN and CDR2 SVGIG come from the germline V gene (reference sequence). The CDR3 region has the DNA TGTGCCTGGACTAGCGGGATGGGAGATACGCAGTATTTT. This encodes CAWTSGMGDTQYF.

V and J are TRBV5-5 and TRBJ1-4; D gene unclear. Germline V CDR1 and CDR2: SGHKS, YYEKEE (reference sequence). The germline V and J ends were trimmed by 2 bases and 3 bases, with 14 bases remaining between them. The CDR3 length is 16 residues. The CDR3 DNA sequence: TGTGCCAGCAGCTTCGCCCCAGTTATGGCTAATGAAAAACTGTTTTTT. Translating it yields CASSFAPVMANEKLFF. Looking up the rest from reference TRBV5-5 and TRBJ1-4 gives the full variable domain: DAGVTQSPTHLIKTRGQQVTLRCSPISGHKSVSWYQQVLGQGPQFIFQYYEKEERGRGNFPDRFSARQFPNYSSELNVNALLLGDSALYLCASSFAPVMANEKLFFGSGTQLSVL.

The rearrangement joins TRBV2 to TRBJ1-5; TRBD1 is a possible D gene (5 bases). Germline values: CDR1 SNHLY, CDR2 FYNNEI. V lost 6 bases to trimming and J lost 4 bases, with 13 bases between them. The CDR3 loop spans 14 amino acids. CDR3 sequence: CASSKDWGNQPQHF. The CDR3, as DNA: TGTGCCAGCAGCAAGGACTGGGGGAATCAGCCCCAGCATTTT.

The chain uses TRBV11-2 and TRBJ2-3; TRBD2 matches 10 bases. After removal of 5 bases from V and 2 bases from J, the junction contained 10 bases not matched to a gene. In germline, CDR1 is SGHAT, CDR2 FQNNGV. The CDR3 sequence is 17 residues long. The CDR3 protein is CASSQRAGTSDTDTQYF. As DNA, the CDR3 is TGTGCCAGCAGCCAACGGGCTGGGACTAGCGACACAGATACGCAGTATTTT.

The CDR3 spells CASSVQRGGRWDEQYF. As DNA, the CDR3 is TGTGCCAGCAGTGTTCAACGCGGCGGTCGGTGGGACGAGCAGTACTTC. The chain is built from TRBV25-1 and TRBJ2-7; D gene uncertain. The CDR3 covers 16 residues. The germline gives CDR1 MGHDK, CDR2 SYGVNS. V was cut by 4 bases and J by 5 bases, with 21 bases left in between.

J is TRBJ2-7 and V is TRBV6-5; D possibly matches TRBD1 or TRBD2 (5 bases each). The CDR3 is 14 amino acids. The V and J ends lost 6 bases and 0 bases respectively, with 12 bases between them. Germline values: CDR1 MNHEY, CDR2 SVGAGI. CDR3 amino acids: CASRVPGSSYEQYF. CDR3 nucleotides: TGTGCCAGCAGAGTCCCAGGGAGCTCCTACGAGCAGTACTTC.